This entry features one T cell receptor beta chain sequence. The ends were cut back, 5 bases at V and 7 bases at J, with 7 bases in the middle. The germline V gene encodes CDR1 MNHEY and CDR2 SVGEGT. This CDR3 region has 11 residues. The data were produced by immunoSEQ multiplex PCR, yet TCRdb's version contains in-frame clones alone and is incomplete. The sample consists of around 250,000 clones, more than 75% of them appearing once. The data derive from a study of blood T cell repertoires in COVID-19. V usage is TRBV6-2 or TRBV6-3 and J usage is TRBJ2-3; no reliable D call. Sequencing was performed on peripheral blood. The TCR sequence derives from a woman between 55 and 75 years old who had recovered from COVID-19. The CDR3 DNA is TGTGCCAGCAGTCCCTTTAATACGCAGTATTTT. It specifies CASSPFNTQYF.